This record concerns one T cell receptor (beta chain) sequence. Its antigen is as yet unknown. CDR3 size: 15 residues. Germline V lookup: CDR1 LNHDA, CDR2 SQIVND (reference sequence). Trimming stripped 7 bases from V and 6 bases from J, with 21 bases between. Each of the donors had roughly 9.7 milliliters of peripheral blood drawn into EDTA-treated Vacutainer tubes. This sample was taken from a study of blood T cells in healthy people across ages. The overall study: Roughly one uniquely barcoded beta molecule per two T cells was captured.

Using a J-beta primer mix together with a sample-barcoded 5' primer, a second PCR was run for about 6 to 11 cycles. MiXCR, run by TCRdb on the 5' RACE reads, gives a single entry per CDR3 protein. Here the sample spans 1.5 million to 2 million distinct CDR3 sequences, about 28% being singletons. Study findings and constraints: CMV status of donors was not determined, possibly confounding expanded clonotype changes.

This receptor was obtained from a woman between 25 and 40 years old in good health. The specimen sequenced was blood. The chain combines TRBV19 with TRBJ1-1; tentatively, D is TRBD1 (5 bases). The CDR3 bases are TGTGCCAGTATCTCTGGGGCGGCGGATCATGCTGAAGCTTTCTTT. It codes for CASISGAADHAEAFF.